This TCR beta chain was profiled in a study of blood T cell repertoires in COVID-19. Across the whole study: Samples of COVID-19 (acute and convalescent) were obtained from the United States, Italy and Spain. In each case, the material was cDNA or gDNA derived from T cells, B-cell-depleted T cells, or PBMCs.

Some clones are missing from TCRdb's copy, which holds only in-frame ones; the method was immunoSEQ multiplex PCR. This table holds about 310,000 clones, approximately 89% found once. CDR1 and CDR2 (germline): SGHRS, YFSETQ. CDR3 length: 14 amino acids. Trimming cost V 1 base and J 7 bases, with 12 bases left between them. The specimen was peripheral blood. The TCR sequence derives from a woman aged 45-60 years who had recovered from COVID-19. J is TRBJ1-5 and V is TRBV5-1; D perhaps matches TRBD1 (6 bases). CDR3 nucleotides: TGCGCCAGCAGCTTGCTGGGGGCCGAACAGCCCCAGCATTTT. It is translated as CASSLLGAEQPQHF. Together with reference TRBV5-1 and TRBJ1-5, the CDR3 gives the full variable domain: KAGVTQTPRYLIKTRGQQVTLSCSPISGHRSVSWYQQTPGQGLQFLFEYFSETQRNKGNFPGRFSGRQFSNSRSEMNVSTLELGDSALYLCASSLLGAEQPQHFGDGTRLSIL.